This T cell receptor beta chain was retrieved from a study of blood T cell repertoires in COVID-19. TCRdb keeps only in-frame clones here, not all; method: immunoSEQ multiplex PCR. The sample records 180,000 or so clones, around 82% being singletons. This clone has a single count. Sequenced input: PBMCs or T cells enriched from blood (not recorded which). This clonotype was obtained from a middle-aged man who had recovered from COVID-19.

The CDR3 spells CASSLLGGNEQFF. For the CDR3, the DNA is TGTGCCAGCAGTTTATTGGGGGGGAATGAGCAGTTCTTC. The rearrangement uses TRBV27 and TRBJ2-1; the match to TRBD2 covers 7 bases. The CDR3 totals 13 residues. V lost 1 base to trimming and J lost 7 bases; unmatched junction nucleotides: 1. Germline CDR1 reads MNHEY; CDR2 reads SMNVEV (reference sequence).